This T cell receptor (beta chain) stems from a study of T-cell memory formation after mild COVID-19. V lost 3 bases, J lost 4 bases, and 13 bases lay in between. CDR1 and CDR2 (germline): SGHAT, FQNNGV. There are 14 residues in the CDR3. From 5'RACE with constant-segment primers came TCR alpha and TCR beta cDNA libraries that carried sample barcodes and UMIs. TCRdb called the 5' RACE reads again in MiXCR, with one record for every CDR3 protein. This sample has more than 300,000 distinct CDR3 sequences; roughly 20% occur once, and the top ten carry about 21%. The TCR comes from a man younger than 35 who had mild COVID-19 (a few samples of this study predate the infection). Cell type and time point are not known. V is TRBV11-2 and J is TRBJ2-7; D uncertain. Material for sequencing was PBMCs or a T cell subset sorted from them (not recorded which). DNA of the CDR3: TGTGCCAGCAGCTTCTCCGTGGCACCTTACGAGCAGTACTTC. This translates into CASSFSVAPYEQYF.